The 23 T cell receptor beta chains listed next were all sequenced from one sample in a study of blood T cell repertoires in COVID-19. Clones were sequenced by immunoSEQ multiplex PCR, and TCRdb holds only the in-frame ones, with some missing. The sample has more than 110,000 clones; around nine tenths are singletons. Sequenced sample: peripheral blood. All receptors derive from a woman between 35 and 50 years old with acute or convalescent COVID-19.

The chain has TRBV30 and TRBJ1-1, with D possibly being TRBD1 (5 bases). Trimming cost V 6 bases and J 4 bases, with 18 bases left between them. This CDR3 region has 14 residues. Germline loops: CDR1 GTSNPN, CDR2 SVGIG (reference sequence). CDR3 nucleotide sequence: TGTGCCTGCATAACGGGGGGAGGTGGCACTGAAGCTTTCTTT. Translated: CACITGGGGTEAFF.

In this sample, this clone turned up a few times. The chain uses TRBV6-4 and TRBJ1-1; TRBD1 is a possible D gene (6 bases). The CDR3 spans 14 residues. Germline CDR1 MRHNA, CDR2 SNTAGT. V lost 0 bases, J lost 5 bases, and 10 bases lay in between. CDR3: CASSDSNRATEAFF. The CDR3 nucleotides read TGTGCCAGCAGTGACTCGAACAGGGCTACTGAAGCTTTCTTT.

The chain recombines TRBV2 with TRBJ1-5, with D unresolved. Germline V lookup: CDR1 SNHLY, CDR2 FYNNEI. The CDR3 sequence is 15 residues long. The germline V and J ends were trimmed by 1 base and 1 base, with 8 bases remaining between them. The CDR3 sequence: CASSEGLFSNQPQHF. In DNA form, the CDR3 reads TGTGCCAGCAGTGAAGGACTGTTCAGCAATCAGCCCCAGCATTTT.

The gene calls are TRBV7-3 and TRBJ2-2; 7 nucleotides agree with TRBD2. J gave up 6 bases and V 5 bases, and 12 bases lay outside the gene matches. The CDR3 loop spans 16 amino acids. Germline V gene sequence: CDR1 SGHTA, CDR2 FQGTGA. CDR3: CASSPAWTRVAGELFF. CDR3 coding DNA: TGTGCCAGCAGCCCGGCTTGGACTAGGGTGGCCGGGGAGCTGTTTTTT.

The rearrangement uses TRBV9 and TRBJ2-3; the D is unclear. V lost 0 bases and J 4 bases, leaving 9 bases between the germline ends. Per the germline V gene, CDR1 is SGDLS and CDR2 is YYNGEE. There are 14 residues in the CDR3. The CDR3 sequence is CASSVGGPPDTQYF. The CDR3 DNA reads as TGTGCCAGCAGCGTAGGAGGCCCCCCAGATACGCAGTATTTT.

V and J are TRBV5-6 and TRBJ1-1; D gene ambiguous. This CDR3 spans 15 amino acids. Germline V gives CDR1 SGHDT, CDR2 YYEEEE. V dropped 4 bases and J dropped 0 bases, with 13 bases sitting between them. This CDR3 is CASSTGDYMNTEAFF. CDR3 DNA: TGTGCCAGCAGCACCGGTGACTACATGAACACTGAAGCTTTCTTT.

As DNA, the CDR3 is TGTGCCAGCAGCAACACCGGACACCAAGGCAATGGCTACACCTTC. Protein: CASSNTGHQGNGYTF. V gene TRBV21-1 combines with J gene TRBJ1-2; the table calls TRBD1, which could not be checked here. TRBV21-1 is deemed a pseudogene. This CDR3 has 15 amino acids.

This chain connects TRBV3-1 (or the pseudogene TRBV3-2) to TRBJ2-1; D uncertain. The V end lost 4 bases, the J end lost 0 bases, and 13 bases lay between the germline ends. Germline assignment: CDR1 LGHDT and CDR2 YNNKEL (reference sequence). The CDR3 is 16 amino acids. This CDR3 reads CASSLFLRSSYNEQFF. The CDR3 DNA reads as TGTGCCAGCAGCCTTTTCCTCCGGAGCTCCTACAATGAGCAGTTCTTC.

The chain employs TRBV6-5 and TRBJ2-7; 7 bases fit TRBD2. The CDR3 is 15 amino acids. The germline V gene has CDR1 MNHEY and CDR2 SVGAGI. V gave up 0 bases and J gave up 5 bases; unmatched junction bases: 7. The CDR3 region has the DNA TGTGCCAGCAGTTACTCTGGGACTAACATTGACGAGCAGTACTTC. It yields the protein CASSYSGTNIDEQYF.

This clone was found once. This sequence joins TRBV19 and TRBJ2-4; 9 bases fit TRBD2. Germline CDR1 reads LNHDA; CDR2 reads SQIVND (reference sequence). There are 14 residues in the CDR3. The V gene end was trimmed by 4 bases and the J gene end by 10 bases; junction bases not matched to a gene: 8. This CDR3 reads CASSTPGLARIQYF. DNA for the CDR3: TGTGCCAGTAGTACGCCGGGACTAGCACGGATTCAGTACTTC. The complete variable domain, with remaining parts taken from reference TRBV19 and TRBJ2-4, reads DGGITQSPKYLFRKEGQNVTLSCEQNLNHDAMYWYRQDPGQGLRLIYYSQIVNDFQKGDIAEGYSVSREKKESFPLTVTSAQKNPTAFYLCASSTPGLARIQYFGAGTRLSVL.

This chain joins TRBV7-9 and TRBJ2-3; 9 bases line up with TRBD1. V shed 4 bases, J shed 6 bases, and the junction held 8 bases outside the gene matches. The CDR3 extends over 15 amino acids. Germline CDR1 reads SEHNR; CDR2 reads FQNEAQ (reference sequence). The CDR3 DNA reads as TGTGCCAGCAGCTCAGGGACAGGGAGTAGGGATACGCAGTATTTT. Translation gives CASSSGTGSRDTQYF.

The J gene is TRBJ1-2, the V gene TRBV7-2; 9 bases are a match to TRBD1. V lost 5 bases and J lost 8; bases outside the gene matches: 6. The CDR3 has 13 residues. CDR1 is SGHTA and CDR2 is FQGNSA in the germline V gene. The CDR3 sequence is CASSLGTGIGYTF. The CDR3 DNA reads TGTGCCAGCAGCCTGGGGACAGGGATAGGCTACACCTTC.

The chain carries TRBV19 and TRBJ2-7; D gene ambiguous. Trimming removed 1 base at V and 5 bases at J, with 9 bases between. The V gene's germline CDR1 is LNHDA and CDR2 SQIVND (reference sequence). The CDR3 consists of 13 residues. In DNA form, the CDR3 reads TGTGCCAGTAGTATAGGCCACTCTAACGAGCAGTACTTC. Its protein product is CASSIGHSNEQYF. Supplemented by reference TRBV19 and TRBJ2-7, the full variable domain reads DGGITQSPKYLFRKEGQNVTLSCEQNLNHDAMYWYRQDPGQGLRLIYYSQIVNDFQKGDIAEGYSVSREKKESFPLTVTSAQKNPTAFYLCASSIGHSNEQYFGPGTRLTVT.

This chain connects TRBV5-6 to TRBJ1-2; D not certain. The CDR3 spans 15 residues. V lost 2 bases and J 5 bases, leaving 16 bases between the germline ends. Germline CDR1 reads SGHDT; CDR2 reads YYEEEE. Here the CDR3 DNA reads TGTGCCAGCAGCTTATTCGTAGGAGATTTTTATGGCTACACCTTC. The encoded protein is CASSLFVGDFYGYTF.

The V and J genes are TRBV10-3 and TRBJ2-5, with 7 bases fitting TRBD2. The J segment lost 5 bases and the V segment lost 8 bases, leaving 5 bases of the junction unmatched. This CDR3 is 12 amino acids long. Per the germline V gene, CDR1 is ENHRY and CDR2 is SYGVKD. The CDR3 DNA reads TGTGCCATCGGGCGGGAGAGGGAGACCCAGTACTTC. Its protein product is CAIGRERETQYF.

The CDR3 here is CASSPSHGPWGLFSYEQYF. In DNA, the CDR3 is TGTGCCAGCAGTCCCTCCCACGGCCCTTGGGGACTATTCTCCTACGAGCAGTACTTC. The chain links TRBV28 to TRBJ2-7, with 7 bases fitting TRBD2. The germline V gene encodes CDR1 MDHEN and CDR2 SYDVKM. Losses at the gene ends were 5 bases for V and 0 bases for J; bases not matched to a gene: 19. This CDR3 has 19 residues.

The chain uses TRBV13 and TRBJ1-1; 9 nucleotides match TRBD1. CDR3 length: 14 residues. With V trimmed by 5 bases and J by 2 bases, 3 bases remained unmatched. In germline, CDR1 is PRHDT, CDR2 FYEKMQ (reference sequence). Written as DNA, the CDR3 is TGTGCCAGCAGCACAACAGGGGGCAACACTGAAGCTTTCTTT. As protein: CASSTTGGNTEAFF.

In this sample, this clone turned up once. V gene TRBV7-9 combines with J gene TRBJ2-7; weak D call: TRBD2 (5 bases). Germline CDR1 and CDR2: SEHNR and FQNEAQ (reference sequence). With 2 bases removed from V and 4 bases from J, the gap between germline ends came to 12 bases. The CDR3 is 14 residues long. For the CDR3, the DNA is TGTGCCAGCAGCTTACCGGGATCACCTTACGAGCAGTACTTC. It is translated as CASSLPGSPYEQYF. The full variable domain, in which reference TRBV7-9 and TRBJ2-7 provide the parts outside the CDR3, is DTGVSQNPRHKITKRGQNVTFRCDPISEHNRLYWYRQTLGQGPEFLTYFQNEAQLEKSRLLSDRFSAERPKGSFSTLEIQRTEQGDSAMYLCASSLPGSPYEQYFGPGTRLTVT.

This chain connects TRBV9 to TRBJ1-2; tentatively, D is TRBD1 (5 bases). The CDR3 totals 16 residues. Trimming shortened V by 0 bases and J by 2 bases, and 14 bases separated the two germline ends. Germline values: CDR1 SGDLS, CDR2 YYNGEE. CDR3 DNA: TGTGCCAGCAGCGTAGAGGGGAGGCGCATCAACTATGGCTACACCTTC. Its protein is CASSVEGRRINYGYTF.

This chain uses TRBV11-1 with TRBJ2-7, with a weak D call TRBD1 (6 bases). The ends were cut back, 1 base at V and 3 bases at J, with 13 bases in the middle. Looked up from germline, CDR1 is SGHAT and CDR2 is FQDESV (reference sequence). This CDR3 has 15 amino acids. This CDR3 is CASSLGIGGLYEQYF. The CDR3 nucleotides are TGTGCCAGCAGCTTAGGAATTGGGGGCCTCTACGAGCAGTACTTC.

The chain couples TRBV28 to TRBJ1-1, with D perhaps TRBD1 (6 bases). Trimming stripped 5 bases from V and 1 base from J, with 17 bases between. Germline loops: CDR1 MDHEN, CDR2 SYDVKM. The CDR3 sequence is 16 residues long. CDR3 protein: CASSRQDEGRNTEAFF. The CDR3, as DNA: TGTGCCAGCAGTCGACAGGACGAGGGGCGGAACACTGAAGCTTTCTTT. Supplemented by reference TRBV28 and TRBJ1-1, the full variable domain reads DVKVTQSSRYLVKRTGEKVFLECVQDMDHENMFWYRQDPGLGLRLIYFSYDVKMKEKGDIPEGYSVSREKKERFSLILESASTNQTSMYLCASSRQDEGRNTEAFFGQGTRLTVV.

This clone was picked up a small number of times. The chain recombines TRBV14 with TRBJ1-2; D gene unclear. Trimming stripped 6 bases from V and 4 bases from J, with 15 bases between. Per germline, CDR1 SGHDN and CDR2 FVKESK. The CDR3 spans 14 residues. The CDR3 protein is CASSPGETFYGYTF. CDR3 in DNA: TGTGCCAGCAGTCCCGGGGAGACATTCTATGGCTACACCTTC.

In nucleotides, the CDR3 is TGTGCCAGCAGCTTAATTTTTGGACAGGTACTGTTTTTT. It translates to CASSLIFGQVLFF. This rearrangement joins TRBV7-2 to TRBJ1-4; 7 bases map to TRBD1. Germline V gene sequence: CDR1 SGHTA, CDR2 FQGNSA. The J segment lost 13 bases and the V segment lost 2 bases, leaving 7 bases of the junction unmatched. The CDR3 covers 13 residues.